The 5 T cell receptor beta chains given below trace back to one sample, sequenced in a study of shared clonotypes between healthy human individuals. Profiled with immunoSEQ multiplex PCR; TCRdb holds only in-frame clones, not every one. Among roughly 110,000 clones listed, about 70% were seen once. Material for sequencing was memory CD8+ T cells sorted from blood. Subset noted: CD45RO+ cells pooled with CCR7-negative TemRA cells. The receptor source for this set is a woman in her thirties in good health.

The rearrangement links TRBV7-2 to TRBJ2-3; D gene unclear. CDR3 size: 15 residues. In germline, CDR1 is SGHTA, CDR2 FQGNSA. V was shortened by 1 base and J by 2 bases, with 10 bases between the two germline ends. CDR3 DNA sequence: TGTGCCAGCAGCTTAGGACTGCTAAACACAGATACGCAGTATTTT. Amino acids: CASSLGLLNTDTQYF. The full variable domain, in which reference TRBV7-2 and TRBJ2-3 provide the parts outside the CDR3, is GAGVSQSPSNKVTEKGKDVELRCDPISGHTALYWYRQSLGQGLEFLIYFQGNSAPDKSGLPSDRFSAERTGGSVSTLTIQRTQQEDSAVYLCASSLGLLNTDTQYFGPGTRLTVL.

The J gene is TRBJ2-4, the V gene TRBV14; D is undetermined. The germline V gene has CDR1 SGHDN and CDR2 FVKESK. Trimming took 4 bases from V and 0 from J, leaving 10 bases between them. The CDR3 length is 15 residues. The CDR3, as DNA: TGTGCCAGCAGCCCCGCCCGAGGAGCCAAAAACATTCAGTACTTC. Translation: CASSPARGAKNIQYF.

The gene calls are TRBV5-5 and TRBJ2-1; 7 bases align to TRBD2. The CDR3 extends over 15 amino acids. Germline CDR1 is SGHKS and CDR2 is YYEKEE (reference sequence). V was pared by 0 bases and J by 4 bases, with 4 bases of the junction left unmatched. The CDR3 region is CASSLEASGYNEQFF. The CDR3 nucleotides read TGTGCCAGCAGCTTGGAGGCTAGCGGTTACAATGAGCAGTTCTTC.

The gene calls are TRBV27 and TRBJ1-2; TRBD1 matches 7 bases. Germline lookup yields CDR1 MNHEY and CDR2 SMNVEV (reference sequence). Losses at the gene ends were 1 base for V and 4 bases for J; bases not matched to a gene: 6. The CDR3 sequence is 15 residues long. CDR3 in DNA: TGTGCCAGCAGTTTATGGGGACAGTTCCCCTATGGCTACACCTTC. Translating gives CASSLWGQFPYGYTF.

The chain couples TRBV6-5 to TRBJ2-7; 11 nucleotides line up with TRBD2. This CDR3 comprises 15 residues. V trimming: 4 bases; J trimming: 2 bases; junction bases outside the gene matches: 4. Germline CDR1 MNHEY, CDR2 SVGAGI. CDR3 DNA: TGTGCCAGCAGTTCACTAGCGGGAGCGGCCTACGAGCAGTACTTC. Protein sequence: CASSSLAGAAYEQYF.